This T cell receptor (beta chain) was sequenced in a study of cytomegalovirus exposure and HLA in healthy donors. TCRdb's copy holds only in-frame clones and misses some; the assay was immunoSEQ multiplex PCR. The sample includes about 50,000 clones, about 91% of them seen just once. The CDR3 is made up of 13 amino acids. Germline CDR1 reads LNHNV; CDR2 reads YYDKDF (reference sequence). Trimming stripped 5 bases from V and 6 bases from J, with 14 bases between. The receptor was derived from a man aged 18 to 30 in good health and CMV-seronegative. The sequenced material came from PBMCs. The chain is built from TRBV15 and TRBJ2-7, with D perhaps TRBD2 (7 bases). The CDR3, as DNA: TGTGCCACCAGCGCCGGGGGGCGCGGCGAGCAGTACTTC. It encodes CATSAGGRGEQYF.